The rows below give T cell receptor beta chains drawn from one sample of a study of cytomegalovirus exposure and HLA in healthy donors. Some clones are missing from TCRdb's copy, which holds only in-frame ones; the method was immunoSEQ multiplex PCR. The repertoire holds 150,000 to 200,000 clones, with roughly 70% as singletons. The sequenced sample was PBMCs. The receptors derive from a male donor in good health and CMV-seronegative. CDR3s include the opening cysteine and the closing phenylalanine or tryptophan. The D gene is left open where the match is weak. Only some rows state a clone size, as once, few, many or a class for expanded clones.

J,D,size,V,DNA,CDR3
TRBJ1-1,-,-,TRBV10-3,TGTGCCATCAGTGAAGGGGGGGGCTTAACGAACACTGAAGCTTTCTTT,CAISEGGGLTNTEAFF
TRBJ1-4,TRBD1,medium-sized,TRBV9,TGTGCCAGCAGCCGTAACCCAGGGGGGGAAAAACTGTTTTTT,CASSRNPGGEKLFF
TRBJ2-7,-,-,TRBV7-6,TGTGCCAGCAGCGCGGGATCGAACTACGAGCAGTACTTC,CASSAGSNYEQYF
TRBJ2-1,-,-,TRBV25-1,TGTGCCAGCAGTCCCCGGGACTTCGATGAGCAGTTCTTC,CASSPRDFDEQFF
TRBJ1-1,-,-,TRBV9,TGTGCCAGCAGCCCCCAGATCCTCACTGAAGCTTTCTTT,CASSPQILTEAFF
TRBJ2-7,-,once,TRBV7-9,TGTGCCAGCAGCTTAAACACCGATTACGAGCAGTACTTC,CASSLNTDYEQYF
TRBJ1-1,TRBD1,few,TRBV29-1,TGCAGCGTCGCGGGACAGGTGAACACTGAAGCTTTCTTT,CSVAGQVNTEAFF
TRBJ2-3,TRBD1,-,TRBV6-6,TGTGCCAGCAGCGGGAACCGGGACAGAGCAGATACGCAGTATTTT,CASSGNRDRADTQYF
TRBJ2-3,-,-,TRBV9,TGTGCCAGCAGCGTAGTAGCAGCAGATACGCAGTATTTT,CASSVVAADTQYF
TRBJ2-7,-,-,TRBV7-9,TGTGCCAGCAGCGAAAGCCAGGCTTCGGAGCAGTACTTC,CASSESQASEQYF
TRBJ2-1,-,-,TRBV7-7,TGTGCTAGCAGCTTGTCCAGTTTGAATGAGCAGTTCTTC,CASSLSSLNEQFF
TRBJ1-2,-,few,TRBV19,TGTGCCAGTAGTTTCAGGGGATCGCAGGGCTACACCTTC,CASSFRGSQGYTF
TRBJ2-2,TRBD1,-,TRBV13,TGTGCCAGCAGCTTTCACAGGGGTCCCGGGGAGCTGTTTTTT,CASSFHRGPGELFF
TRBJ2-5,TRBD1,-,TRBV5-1,TGCGCCAGCAGCCCAGAGCGACAGGGAAGGAGAGAGACCCAGTACTTC,CASSPERQGRRETQYF
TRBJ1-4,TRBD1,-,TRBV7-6,TGTGCCAGCAGCCCCCCCGTGGTGGGGGACAGTAATGAAAAACTGTTTTTT,CASSPPVVGDSNEKLFF
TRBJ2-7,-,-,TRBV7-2,TGTGCCAGCAGCCCCGGACGGGAATACGAGCAGTACTTC,CASSPGREYEQYF
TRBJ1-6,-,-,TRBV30,TGTGCCTGGAGTCCAGGGTCGGGGGAGCGACCCCTCCACTTT,CAWSPGSGERPLHF
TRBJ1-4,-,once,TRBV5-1,TGCGCCAGCAGGAGGGATCCGGATGAAAAACTGTTTTTT,CASRRDPDEKLFF
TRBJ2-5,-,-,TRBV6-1,TGTGCCAGCGAGCAAACTATACAAGAGACCCAGTACTTC,CASEQTIQETQYF
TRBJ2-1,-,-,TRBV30,TGTGCCTGGAGTGAGAGGCCGGGGCAGTTCTTC,CAWSERPGQFF
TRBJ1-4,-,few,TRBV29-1,TGCAGCGTTGAAACGGCGGCAGATAGGGAAAAACTGTTTTTT,CSVETAADREKLFF
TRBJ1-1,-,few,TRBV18,TGTGCCAGCTCGCCTCTGCACGGGGGAAAGAACACTGAAGCTTTCTTT,CASSPLHGGKNTEAFF
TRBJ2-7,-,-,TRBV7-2,TGTGCCAGCAGCCTCTGGACAGCGATCTACGAGCAGTACTTC,CASSLWTAIYEQYF
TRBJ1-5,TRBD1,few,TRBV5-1,TGCGCCAGCAGCCCGGACAGGGGGAGCAATCAGCCCCAGCATTTT,CASSPDRGSNQPQHF
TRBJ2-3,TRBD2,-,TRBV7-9,TGTGCCAGCAGCTTAAAGCGGGACCCCAGCCGTACGCAGTATTTT,CASSLKRDPSRTQYF
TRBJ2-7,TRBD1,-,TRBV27,TGTGCCAGCAGTTTCCGACAGGGGGGATCGTACGAGCAGTACTTC,CASSFRQGGSYEQYF
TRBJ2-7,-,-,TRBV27,TGTGCCAGCAGCCTCCTAACAGGGCCCTACGAGCAGTACTTC,CASSLLTGPYEQYF
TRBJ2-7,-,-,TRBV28,TGTGCCAGCAGCCCCCCCCCGGCCGGGGACGAGCAGTACTTC,CASSPPPAGDEQYF
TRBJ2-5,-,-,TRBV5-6,TGTGCCAGCAGCCCCCCTGGAACAGGTCGAGAGACCCAGTACTTC,CASSPPGTGRETQYF
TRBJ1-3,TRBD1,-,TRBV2,TGTGCCAGCTTGGATGGAGGGCTACGGGACTGGCAGGGGGCGCGGGGAAACACCATATATTTT,CASLDGGLRDWQGARGNTIYF
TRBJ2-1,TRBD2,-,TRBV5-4,TGTGCCAGCAGTAACTTGGTTCGACTAGCGTCGAAAAATGAGCAGTTCTTC,CASSNLVRLASKNEQFF
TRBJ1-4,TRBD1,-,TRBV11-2,TGTGCCAGCAGCTTAGACGTCCGGACAGGGAGTGAAAAACTGTTTTTT,CASSLDVRTGSEKLFF
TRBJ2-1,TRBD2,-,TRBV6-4,TGTGCCAGCAGTGACCATGCTAGCGGGGATTTCGGTGAGCAGTTCTTC,CASSDHASGDFGEQFF
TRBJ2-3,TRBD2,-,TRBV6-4,TGTGCCAGCAGTGAAGGGGCGGGGGGGCCAGATACGCAGTATTTT,CASSEGAGGPDTQYF